These 18 T cell receptor beta chains were sequenced from one sample in a study of T cells in localized non-small cell lung cancer. The protocol was immunoSEQ multiplex PCR, while the TCRdb copy is restricted to in-frame clones and leaves out a portion. The repertoire has 25,000 to 35,000 clones, roughly nine tenths of them found once; the top ten carry around 3.2%. The source material was peripheral blood, sampled before any cancer treatment. The receptor set was obtained from a female donor over 55 with stage I lung adenocarcinoma.

V gene TRBV19 combines with J gene TRBJ2-1; D possibly corresponds to TRBD1 (5 bases). Germline V gene data show CDR1 as LNHDA and CDR2 as SQIVND (reference sequence). This CDR3 has 15 residues. V was pared by 4 bases and J by 6 bases, with 16 bases between. DNA of the CDR3: TGTGCCAGTAGTAGCAGGACACAATTATCCAATGAGCAGTTCTTC. This translates into CASSSRTQLSNEQFF.

The V gene is TRBV6-5, the J gene TRBJ1-1, with TRBD1 matching over 9 bases. J gave up 3 bases and V 0 bases, and 2 bases lay outside the gene matches. There are 15 residues in the CDR3. Germline V gives CDR1 MNHEY, CDR2 SVGAGI. CDR3 DNA: TGTGCCAGCAGTTACTCCCGGACAGGGGACACTGAAGCTTTCTTT. Amino acids: CASSYSRTGDTEAFF.

The J gene is TRBJ1-2, the V gene TRBV19, with TRBD1 as a possible D gene (6 bases). Germline V gives CDR1 LNHDA, CDR2 SQIVND (reference sequence). The CDR3 consists of 13 residues. The V end lost 6 bases, the J end lost 4 bases, and 12 bases lay between the germline ends. In DNA, the CDR3 is TGTGCCAGTAGCACAACAGGGACCTATGGCTACACCTTC. Protein sequence: CASSTTGTYGYTF.

The V gene is TRBV4-2, the J gene TRBJ2-2; 10 bases are shared with TRBD2. CDR3 length: 15 amino acids. CDR1 is LGHNA, CDR2 YNFKEQ, per germline. Losses at the gene ends were 4 bases for V and 4 bases for J; bases not matched to a gene: 3. The CDR3 loop reads CASSPLAGATGELFF. The CDR3 DNA sequence: TGTGCCAGCAGCCCCCTAGCGGGAGCCACCGGGGAGCTGTTTTTT.

This chain links TRBV5-1 with TRBJ2-2, with 7 nucleotides matching TRBD2. CDR1 and CDR2 from the germline V gene are SGHRS and YFSETQ. The CDR3 consists of 13 residues. Trimming cost V 7 bases and J 1 base; bases outside gene matches: 1. The CDR3 DNA reads as TGCGCCAGCTGGGAGGGGAACACCGGGGAGCTGTTTTTT. Amino acids: CASWEGNTGELFF.

This clone came up a few times. CDR3 region: CASSLDTGRANEQFF. CDR3 nucleotides: TGTGCCAGCAGCTTAGATACCGGGAGGGCCAATGAGCAGTTCTTC. V is TRBV7-8 and J is TRBJ2-1, with TRBD2 matching 8 bases. The CDR3 has 15 amino acids. Trimming at V came to 1 base and at J to 6 bases, leaving 5 bases not matched to a gene. CDR1 is SGHVS, CDR2 FQNEAQ, per germline.

The chain has TRBV7-2 and TRBJ2-1; 9 nucleotides line up with TRBD2. The CDR3 sequence is 14 residues long. V shed 5 bases and J 7 bases; nucleotides not matched to a gene: 6. The V gene's germline CDR1 is SGHTA and CDR2 FQGNSA. The CDR3 loop reads CASSPGSGRNEQFF. CDR3 DNA: TGTGCCAGCAGCCCCGGTAGCGGGAGAAATGAGCAGTTCTTC.

J is TRBJ2-4 and V is TRBV5-5, with D possibly TRBD1 on 5 matching bases. Trimming took 0 bases from V and 3 from J, leaving 7 bases between them. Per germline, CDR1 SGHKS and CDR2 YYEKEE (reference sequence). CDR3 size: 14 residues. The CDR3 region has the DNA TGTGCCAGCAGCTTGGGGGGCGTCAAAAACATTCAGTACTTC. Translating it yields CASSLGGVKNIQYF.

The chain employs TRBV5-4 and TRBJ1-1; D not resolved. Trimming removed 3 bases from V and 0 bases from J, with 12 bases in between. Germline V gives CDR1 SGHNT, CDR2 YYREEE (reference sequence). CDR3 length equals 15 residues. This chain's CDR3 is CASSSRANMNTEAFF. CDR3 nucleotides: TGTGCCAGCAGCTCCCGGGCCAACATGAACACTGAAGCTTTCTTT.

Remarks on this clone: Other DNA sequences from this sample encode an identical CDR3 as well. The chain combines TRBV27 with TRBJ2-7, with TRBD2 matching over 15 bases. The CDR3 runs to 17 residues. V was clipped by 0 bases and J by 3 bases; unmatched bases: 3. Per germline, CDR1 MNHEY and CDR2 SMNVEV (reference sequence). The CDR3 sequence: CASSLSGLAGGFYEQYF. The CDR3 DNA sequence: TGTGCCAGCAGTTTATCCGGACTAGCGGGAGGGTTCTACGAGCAGTACTTC.

The chain couples TRBV13 to TRBJ1-1, with 10 bases fitting TRBD1. Unmatched junction bases numbered 6, after V lost 5 bases and J lost 0 bases. The length of the CDR3 is 16 residues. The germline V gene encodes CDR1 PRHDT and CDR2 FYEKMQ (reference sequence). CDR3 nucleotides: TGTGCCAGCAGCAATCCGGGACAGGGGATGAACACTGAAGCTTTCTTT. It yields the protein CASSNPGQGMNTEAFF.

V and J are TRBV7-9 and TRBJ2-3; possibly TRBD2 for D (6 bases). V shed 3 bases and J shed 4 bases, with 17 bases lying between them. The CDR3 length is 16 residues. Germline lookup yields CDR1 SEHNR and CDR2 FQNEAQ (reference sequence). The DNA of the CDR3 is TGTGCCAGCAGCTTTGGTTTTGCGGGAATCGCAGATACGCAGTATTTT. The encoded protein is CASSFGFAGIADTQYF.

The rearrangement links TRBV27 to TRBJ1-2, with 8 nucleotides matching TRBD1. This CDR3 comprises 16 residues. Germline CDR1 reads MNHEY; CDR2 reads SMNVEV (reference sequence). Losses at the gene ends were 6 bases for V and 3 bases for J; bases not matched to a gene: 12. The CDR3: CASRPSWTGFDYGYTF. CDR3 bases: TGTGCCAGCAGACCTTCTTGGACAGGGTTTGACTATGGCTACACCTTC.

The V gene is TRBV7-2, the J gene TRBJ1-2; D gene unclear. Trimming left V 2 bases short and J 6 bases short, with 10 bases between. The CDR3 runs 13 residues. Germline V gene lookup returns CDR1 SGHTA and CDR2 FQGNSA. Here the CDR3 reads CASSLMAADGYTF. The DNA of the CDR3 is TGTGCCAGCAGCTTAATGGCAGCCGATGGCTACACCTTC.

This chain connects TRBV6-5 to TRBJ1-5; 11 positions match TRBD1. Germline-derived CDR1 and CDR2 are MNHEY and SVGAGI. Trimming at V came to 2 bases and at J to 11 bases, leaving 8 bases not matched to a gene. The CDR3 extends over 15 amino acids. The CDR3 nucleotides read TGTGCCAGCAGTTACGGACCTGGACAGGGGGCCTCCCAGCATTTT. This translates into CASSYGPGQGASQHF.

The chain combines TRBV7-8 with TRBJ1-1; no clear D. The CDR3 has 13 residues. CDR1 is SGHVS and CDR2 is FQNEAQ in the germline V gene. V lost 2 bases and J 2 bases, leaving 6 bases between the germline ends. CDR3 in amino acids: CASSLSRNTEAFF. CDR3 sequence (DNA): TGTGCCAGCAGCTTATCCCGCAACACTGAAGCTTTCTTT.

This clone turned up a few times. The V gene is TRBV6-1, the J gene TRBJ1-2; 7 bases line up with TRBD1. Germline V lookup: CDR1 MNHNS, CDR2 SASEGT. The CDR3 consists of 18 residues. The V gene end was trimmed by 2 bases and the J gene end by 2 bases; junction bases not matched to a gene: 14. CDR3 coding DNA: TGTGCCAGCAGTGAACTGTTGGTCGGCGGGACAGTCAACTATGGCTACACCTTC. The encoded protein is CASSELLVGGTVNYGYTF.

In regard to this clone: Other DNA sequences in this sample translate to the same CDR3. This rearrangement joins TRBV5-5 to TRBJ1-5; D gene uncertain. Germline assignment: CDR1 SGHKS and CDR2 YYEKEE (reference sequence). The CDR3 runs to 14 residues. V lost 0 bases and J 3 bases, leaving 7 bases between the germline ends. CDR3 residues: CASSLGEINQPQHF. The CDR3 DNA sequence: TGTGCCAGCAGCTTGGGGGAGATCAATCAGCCCCAGCATTTT.